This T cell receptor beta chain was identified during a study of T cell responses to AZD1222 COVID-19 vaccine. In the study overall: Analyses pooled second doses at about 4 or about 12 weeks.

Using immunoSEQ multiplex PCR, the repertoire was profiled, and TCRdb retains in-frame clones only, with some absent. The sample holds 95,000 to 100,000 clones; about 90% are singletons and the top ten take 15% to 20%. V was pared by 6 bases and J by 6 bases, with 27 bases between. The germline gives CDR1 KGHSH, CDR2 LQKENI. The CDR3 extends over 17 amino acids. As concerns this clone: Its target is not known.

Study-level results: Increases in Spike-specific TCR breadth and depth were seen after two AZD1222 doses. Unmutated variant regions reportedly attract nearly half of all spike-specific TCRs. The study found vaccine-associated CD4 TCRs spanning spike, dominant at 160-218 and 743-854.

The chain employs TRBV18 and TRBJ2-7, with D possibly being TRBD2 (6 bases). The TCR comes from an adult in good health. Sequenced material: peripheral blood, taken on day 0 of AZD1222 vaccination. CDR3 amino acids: CASSPRGPGGDWREQYF. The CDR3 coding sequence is TGTGCCAGCTCCCCCCGCGGGCCGGGTGGGGACTGGCGCGAGCAGTACTTC.